This TCR beta chain was sequenced for a study of CD8 T cells in Susac syndrome. Study-wide points: There was no clonal expansion in the CD4+ T cell repertoires of Susac syndrome.

This CDR3 spans 14 amino acids. V lost 5 bases, J lost 2 bases, and 10 bases lay in between. As to this clonotype: Its antigen is not identified.

RNA amounts of about 0.5 to 1 ug underwent reverse transcription with random hexamers. TCRdb used MiXCR to reprocess the immunoSEQ multiplex PCR reads, holding one entry per CDR3 protein. The table records about 120,000 distinct CDR3 sequences, around 96% of them present only once. Sequenced material: CD4+ T cells from PBMCs. The rearrangement links TRBV12-3 or TRBV12-4 to TRBJ1-5; tentatively, D is TRBD1 (6 bases). The sequence was obtained from a human donor with Susac syndrome. The CDR3 sequence is CASSQHRGNQPQHF. Here the CDR3 DNA reads TGTGCCAGCAGTCAGCACAGGGGCAATCAGCCCCAGCATTTT.